This T cell receptor beta chain was sequenced in a study of post-analysis software for immune sequencing data. Overall study findings and caveats: People with multiple sclerosis had a significantly lower normalized Chao1 diversity than controls did. Controls had lower frequencies than patients of four or five TRBV segments, which included TRBV5-6, TRBV5-1 and TRBV20-1.

Unique molecular identifiers had been added to the TCR beta cDNA libraries. TCRdb itself ran the PCR reads through MiXCR, one entry per CDR3 protein. The sample shows about 460,000 distinct CDR3 sequences, less than 45% of them seen only once. About this clonotype: What it recognizes is unknown.

Trimming removed 3 bases at V and 6 bases at J, with 8 bases between. CDR3 length: 12 amino acids. CDR1 is SEHNR and CDR2 is FQNEAQ in the germline V gene (reference sequence). The chain links TRBV7-9 to TRBJ1-1, with D tentatively TRBD1 (6 bases). The clonotype comes from a girl under 18 with multiple sclerosis. The sample comprised blood. CDR3 nucleotides: TGTGCCAGCAGCTTTAGGGGGGCTGAAGCTTTCTTT. Its protein is CASSFRGAEAFF.